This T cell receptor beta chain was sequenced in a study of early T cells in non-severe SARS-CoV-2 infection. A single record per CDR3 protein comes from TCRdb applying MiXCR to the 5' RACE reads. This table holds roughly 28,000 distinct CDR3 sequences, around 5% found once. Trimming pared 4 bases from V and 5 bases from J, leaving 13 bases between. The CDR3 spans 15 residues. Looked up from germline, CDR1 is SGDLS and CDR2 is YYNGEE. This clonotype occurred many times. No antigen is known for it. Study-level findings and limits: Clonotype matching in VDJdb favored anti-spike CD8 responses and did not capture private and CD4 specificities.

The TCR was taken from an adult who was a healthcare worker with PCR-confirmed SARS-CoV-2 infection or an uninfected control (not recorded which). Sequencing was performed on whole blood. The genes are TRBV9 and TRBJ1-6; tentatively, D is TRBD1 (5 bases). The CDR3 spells CASSPWQGDNSPLHF. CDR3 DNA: TGTGCCAGCAGCCCCTGGCAGGGTGATAATTCACCCCTCCACTTT.